The sample holds many counts of the clone carrying this TCR beta chain. The antigen is undetermined. The entry originates in a study of read filtering for tumor transcriptome and immune sequencing. This library used roughly 0.4 ug RNA and molecular barcoded adaptors spanning alpha/delta and beta/gamma chains. TCRdb called the reads again in MiXCR, with one record for every CDR3 protein. The table includes about 50,000 distinct CDR3 sequences, roughly 20% detected once. The CDR3 extends over 17 amino acids. Germline CDR1 reads SGHRS; CDR2 reads YFSETQ. J lost 3 bases, V lost 3 bases, and 10 bases had no gene match. Overall study findings and caveats: Single-read clonotypes: around 81% of IR-seq clonotypes (around 4% of reads), 74.6% of RNA-seq clonotypes (roughly 43% of reads).

The sequenced material came from a population of CD138-negative cells sorted from bone marrow. The rearrangement joins TRBV5-1 to TRBJ2-1, with TRBD2 identical over 9 bases. This TCR was recovered from a donor at least 40 years old with multiple myeloma. The CDR3 reads CASSSDVNSGSYNEQFF. DNA of the CDR3: TGCGCCAGCAGCTCCGACGTCAATAGCGGGAGCTACAATGAGCAGTTCTTC.